A selection of T cell receptor beta chains follows, all from one sample in a study of regulatory T cells in long-lasting Graves disease. MiXCR, run by TCRdb on the multiplex PCR reads, gives a single entry per CDR3 protein. This sample carries over 400,000 distinct CDR3 sequences, about 14% of them seen once, and the ten largest clones take roughly a sixth. The sample also formed part of further work on T cells in Graves' hyperthyroidism and ophthalmopathy.

The sample was peripheral blood mononuclear cells (PBMCs), taken at new diagnosis, from a patient treated with antithyroid drugs. These receptors were collected from a woman in her forties or fifties with Graves disease. CDR3s include the opening cysteine and the closing phenylalanine or tryptophan. The D gene is left open where the match is weak. Rows give clone size only sometimes, using once, few, many, or a class for an expanded clone.

j_call	d_call	v_call	clone_size	cdr3_nt	cdr3_aa
TRBJ1-4	-	TRBV5-1	many	TGCGCCAGCAGCTCCTCACTTGCAACTAATGAAAAACTGTTTTTT	CASSSSLATNEKLFF
TRBJ2-5	TRBD1	TRBV11-2	many	TGTGCCAGCAGCTTAGATAGCAGGGGGCGCCCTGGGGAGACCCAGTACTTC	CASSLDSRGRPGETQYF
TRBJ1-5	TRBD1	TRBV19	few	TGTGCCAGTAGCAGACCGGGACAGGGAGAGCAGCCCCAGCATTTT	CASSRPGQGEQPQHF
TRBJ1-1	-	TRBV5-1	few	TGCGCCAGCAGCTGGGAGACGTCCGAGACGGCGGCTTTCTTT	CASSWETSETAAFF
TRBJ2-1	TRBD2	TRBV7-9	few	TGTGCCAGCGAGGGCCTAGCGGGAGTGGAGTCCTACAATGGGCAGTTCTTC	CASEGLAGVESYNGQFF
TRBJ1-1	-	TRBV3-1	many	TGTGCCAGCAGGAACAGGGCTAACACTGAAGCTTTCTTT	CASRNRANTEAFF
TRBJ2-3	-	TRBV18	-	TGTGCCAGCTCCCCAGATGAAGATACGCAGTATTTT	CASSPDEDTQYF
TRBJ2-1	TRBD1	TRBV6-1	many	TGTGCCAGCAGTGCTGCCGGGACAGGAGCCTACAATGAGCAGTTCTTC	CASSAAGTGAYNEQFF
TRBJ2-7	-	TRBV9	many	TGTGCCAGCAGCCCCCGAGTAGGAGGGACCCACGAGCAGTACTTC	CASSPRVGGTHEQYF
TRBJ2-5	-	TRBV7-6	many	TGTGCCAGCAGCTTACAGGGATGGAAAGAGACCCAGTACTTC	CASSLQGWKETQYF
TRBJ2-1	TRBD2	TRBV7-9	many	TGTGCCAGCAGCTCTTCCGGGACTAGCGGGAGAATGTCCTACAATGAGCAGTTCTTC	CASSSSGTSGRMSYNEQFF
TRBJ2-7	-	TRBV25-1	few	TGTGCCAGCAGTGAACCTCAAGGGTTGTCCTACGAGCAGTACTTC	CASSEPQGLSYEQYF
TRBJ2-3	-	TRBV6-1	many	TGTGCCAGCAGTGAAGACGGGGAAGGCACAGATACGCAGTATTTT	CASSEDGEGTDTQYF
TRBJ2-2	TRBD2	TRBV29-1	few	TGCAGCGTTGGATGGGGGGGTAACACCGGGGAGCTGTTTTTT	CSVGWGGNTGELFF
TRBJ1-2	-	TRBV2	many	TGTGCCAGCAGTACCTACTATGGCTACACCTTC	CASSTYYGYTF
TRBJ2-1	-	TRBV7-9	few	TGTGCCAGCAGCTTAGAGACTGCTGCGGGTGAGCAGTTCTTC	CASSLETAAGEQFF
TRBJ2-7	TRBD2	TRBV28	many	TGTGCCAGCAGTCCACCCGGGACTAGCCGCTACGAGCAGTACTTC	CASSPPGTSRYEQYF
TRBJ2-3	-	TRBV7-3	many	TGTGCCAGCAGCTTAAAGTCAACCACAGATACGCAGTATTTT	CASSLKSTTDTQYF
TRBJ2-3	TRBD1	TRBV18	few	TGTGCCAGCTCACCCCCGGGACAGGGGTCGCAGTATTTT	CASSPPGQGSQYF
TRBJ2-1	TRBD2	TRBV27	many	TGTGCCAGCTACTCGGTAGCGGGAGGGCCTCATGAGCAGTTCTTC	CASYSVAGGPHEQFF
TRBJ2-1	-	TRBV9	many	TGTGCCAGCAGCGTAGGAAGCGATGAGCAGTTCTTC	CASSVGSDEQFF
TRBJ2-7	-	TRBV14	many	TGTGCCAGCAGCCAGGGGACGGTAGCAGCGATCCCCTACGAGCAGTACTTC	CASSQGTVAAIPYEQYF
TRBJ2-5	TRBD2	TRBV9	many	TGTGCCAGCAGCGTAAGGTCCGGGACTAGCGGGTTAGGGGAGACCCAGTACTTC	CASSVRSGTSGLGETQYF
TRBJ2-1	-	TRBV30	-	TGTGCCTGGAGGAGATACAATGTGCAGTTCTTC	CAWRRYNVQFF
TRBJ2-3	TRBD1	TRBV5-1	-	TGCGCCAGCAAGGAACAGGGGACATGGAGCACAGATACGCAGTATTTT	CASKEQGTWSTDTQYF
TRBJ2-1	-	TRBV2	few	TGTGCCACCGGGAGAGGGAATGAGCAGTTCTTC	CATGRGNEQFF
TRBJ2-3	-	TRBV30	many	TGTGCCTGGAGGCCGACAGTGGGCCCAGCGGATACGCAGTATTTT	CAWRPTVGPADTQYF
TRBJ2-7	-	TRBV6-2/TRBV6-3	many	TGTGCCAGCAGTTACTCCGCTACACTCTACGAGCAGTACTTC	CASSYSATLYEQYF
TRBJ2-7	TRBD1	TRBV5-1	many	TGCGCCAGCAGCTTAACCGCGGGACAGGGATCCTACGAGCAGTACTTC	CASSLTAGQGSYEQYF
TRBJ2-1	TRBD2	TRBV19	-	TGTGCCAGTAGTATGGCGGGCGGGAGCTCCTACAATGAGCAGTTCTTC	CASSMAGGSSYNEQFF
TRBJ2-1	TRBD2	TRBV3-1	few	TGTGCCAGCAGCCAAGAGGGACTAGCCACCTACAATGAGCAGTTCTTC	CASSQEGLATYNEQFF
TRBJ2-5	-	TRBV10-3	many	TGTGCCATCGGTGCGGGACGGGAGACCCAGTACTTC	CAIGAGRETQYF
TRBJ2-7	-	TRBV5-1	many	TGCGCCAGCAGCTTGTCGAGACAGACTTCTTACGAGCAGTACTTC	CASSLSRQTSYEQYF
TRBJ2-1	TRBD2	TRBV20-1	many	TGCAGTGCTGGTCGACTAGCTAGTGAGCAGTTCTTC	CSAGRLASEQFF
TRBJ1-2	TRBD1	TRBV10-3	-	TGTGCCATCAGGGGGACAGGGGGAAGTACTAACTATGGCTACACCTTC	CAIRGTGGSTNYGYTF
TRBJ2-4	-	TRBV6-2/TRBV6-3	many	TGTGCCAGCAGTGCACAGGGCGGTAGGAGAAACATTCAGTACTTC	CASSAQGGRRNIQYF
TRBJ1-4	TRBD1	TRBV28	many	TGTGCCAGCAGTTTAGACAGGGGCGACGAAAAACTGTTTTTT	CASSLDRGDEKLFF
TRBJ2-6	-	TRBV7-9	few	TGTGCCAGCAGCTTAGCTCGGGAACCTGGGGCCAACGTCCTGACTTTC	CASSLAREPGANVLTF
TRBJ2-1	TRBD2	TRBV2	many	TGTGCCAGCAGAGGGGTAGCGGGCAAGAATGAGCAGTTCTTC	CASRGVAGKNEQFF
TRBJ2-1	TRBD2	TRBV30	many	TGTGCCTGGAGTGTTGGAGCGGGAGGCCAGGAGCAGTTCTTC	CAWSVGAGGQEQFF
TRBJ1-1	TRBD1	TRBV29-1	many	TGCAGCGCAAAGACAGGGGGGTTAGGCACTGAAGCTTTCTTT	CSAKTGGLGTEAFF
TRBJ2-5	-	TRBV5-6	-	TGTGCCAGCAGCGTGCAGGGGACCCAGACCCAGTACTTC	CASSVQGTQTQYF